Presented here are 28 T cell receptor beta chains from one specimen sequenced in a study of CD8+ T cells in alopecia areata. Regarding treatment: oral pan-JAK inhibitor, 5-10 mg twice daily. RNA was isolated and reverse transcribed to cDNA, the sequencing template. Data came from immunoSEQ multiplex PCR; TCRdb stores just in-frame clones and leaves some out. The data contain a few hundred thousand clones, less than 45% of them seen just once; the ten biggest clones take up about 0.48%. The sample consisted of CD4+ T cells sorted from blood, taken at roughly week 30, from a patient treated with tofacitinib. Source of these receptors: a human donor with alopecia areata.

This clone was observed a handful of times. V gene TRBV4-1 combines with J gene TRBJ1-2, with TRBD1 as a possible D gene (6 bases). The CDR3 totals 14 residues. Germline V CDR1 and CDR2: MGHRA, YSYEKL. Between the trimmed V and J ends, which lost 3 bases and 4 bases, there was a span of 12 bases. DNA for the CDR3: TGCGCCAGCAGCCAGACAGGAGCCTTCTATGGCTACACCTTC. This encodes CASSQTGAFYGYTF.

Only a few counts were recorded for this clone. J is TRBJ2-7 and V is TRBV7-3; 7 bases fit TRBD2. The V gene end was trimmed by 5 bases and the J gene end by 3 bases; junction bases not matched to a gene: 4. In germline, CDR1 is SGHTA, CDR2 FQGTGA. The CDR3 covers 13 residues. The CDR3 DNA reads TGTGCCAGCAGCATCAGCGGGGACTACGAGCAGTACTTC. This encodes CASSISGDYEQYF.

V and J are TRBV19 and TRBJ1-1; 8 positions agree with TRBD1. Germline V gene sequence: CDR1 LNHDA, CDR2 SQIVND (reference sequence). CDR3 length: 15 amino acids. The V and J ends lost 2 bases and 0 bases, in that order; junction bases with no gene match: 2. The CDR3 is CASSITGGLNTEAFF. The CDR3 DNA reads TGTGCCAGTAGTATAACAGGGGGTCTGAACACTGAAGCTTTCTTT.

V usage is TRBV29-1 and J usage is TRBJ1-2; tentative D call: TRBD1 (5 bases). The V and J ends lost 4 bases and 2 bases respectively, with 11 bases between them. This CDR3 region has 13 residues. Germline V gene data show CDR1 as SQVTM and CDR2 as ANQGSEA. CDR3 sequence (DNA): TGCAGCGTTGTGTCGGGGACCAACTATGGCTACACCTTC. The encoded protein is CSVVSGTNYGYTF.

V is TRBV14 and J is TRBJ2-1; weak D call: TRBD1 (6 bases). Trimming cost V 0 bases and J 7 bases, with 13 bases left between them. This CDR3 spans 15 amino acids. Per the germline V gene, CDR1 is SGHDN and CDR2 is FVKESK. CDR3 amino acids: CASSQDLGAWNEQFF. The CDR3 coding sequence is TGTGCCAGCAGCCAAGATCTGGGGGCGTGGAATGAGCAGTTCTTC.

This clone appeared a few times. The chain links TRBV10-3 to TRBJ2-4, with D perhaps TRBD1 or TRBD2 (5 bases each). V shed 2 bases and J shed 4 bases, with 12 bases lying between them. Looked up from germline, CDR1 is ENHRY and CDR2 is SYGVKD. The CDR3 is 15 amino acids. CDR3 sequence: CAISEARDRKNIQYF. For the CDR3, the DNA is TGTGCCATCAGTGAGGCCCGGGACCGGAAAAACATTCAGTACTTC.

The V gene is TRBV2, the J gene TRBJ2-7; the D gene is possibly TRBD1 (5 bases). Germline CDR1 is SNHLY and CDR2 is FYNNEI. The CDR3 has 12 residues. V lost 6 bases and J 4 bases, leaving 10 bases between the germline ends. CDR3 amino acids: CASSTQGYEQYF. The CDR3 DNA reads TGTGCCAGCAGCACTCAGGGTTACGAGCAGTACTTC. Complete variable domain (other parts from reference TRBV2 and TRBJ2-7): EPEVTQTPSHQVTQMGQEVILRCVPISNHLYFYWYRQILGQKVEFLVSFYNNEISEKSEIFDDQFSVERPDGSNFTLKIRSTKLEDSAMYFCASSTQGYEQYFGPGTRLTVT.

This clone has a single count. The rearrangement joins TRBV30 to TRBJ1-1; 9 positions agree with TRBD1. Per germline, CDR1 GTSNPN and CDR2 SVGIG (reference sequence). CDR3 length: 12 amino acids. Trimming removed 6 bases from V and 5 bases from J; junction bases left unmatched: 4. CDR3 bases: TGTGCCTGTACAGGGGGCTTGACTGAAGCTTTCTTT. Its protein product is CACTGGLTEAFF.

In this sample, this clone turned up a few times. The genes are TRBV7-6 and TRBJ1-1, with D unresolved. This CDR3 has 13 residues. Germline CDR1 is SGHVS and CDR2 is FNYEAQ. Trimming took 5 bases from V and 2 from J, leaving 9 bases between them. Written as DNA, the CDR3 is TGTGCCAGCAGCCTAGACACCAACACTGAAGCTTTCTTT. Translating it yields CASSLDTNTEAFF.

V and J are TRBV29-1 and TRBJ1-1, with D hard to call. In germline, CDR1 is SQVTM, CDR2 ANQGSEA. V lost 2 bases and J 1 base, leaving 11 bases between the germline ends. CDR3 length equals 14 residues. CDR3 residues: CSVEFGLQNTEAFF. The CDR3 nucleotides are TGCAGCGTTGAATTCGGGCTACAGAACACTGAAGCTTTCTTT.

This clone was observed a handful of times. This chain links TRBV30 with TRBJ1-4, with D hard to call. Per the germline V gene, CDR1 is GTSNPN and CDR2 is SVGIG (reference sequence). V was clipped by 1 base and J by 11 bases, with 5 bases between them. CDR3 length: 10 amino acids. The CDR3 protein is CAWSGAKLFF. For the CDR3, the DNA is TGTGCCTGGAGTGGTGCCAAACTGTTTTTT.

The chain couples TRBV18 to TRBJ1-2, with TRBD1 matching 8 bases. This CDR3 is 16 amino acids long. The V gene end was trimmed by 3 bases and the J gene end by 0 bases; junction bases not matched to a gene: 6. From germline, CDR1 is KGHSH and CDR2 LQKENI. The CDR3 DNA sequence: TGTGCCAGCTCACCTTCCGGACAGGGTACTAACTATGGCTACACCTTC. As protein: CASSPSGQGTNYGYTF.

The chain combines TRBV14 with TRBJ1-1; D is unclear. The CDR3 is made up of 15 amino acids. From germline, CDR1 is SGHDN and CDR2 FVKESK. Trimming pared 5 bases from V and 2 bases from J, leaving 15 bases between. CDR3: CASSLTTLRNTEAFF. CDR3 in DNA: TGTGCCAGCAGCTTAACAACCCTCCGAAACACTGAAGCTTTCTTT.

This clone occurred a few times. The J gene is TRBJ1-1, the V gene TRBV5-1; 9 bases align to TRBD1. Unmatched junction bases numbered 4, after V lost 0 bases and J lost 4 bases. The CDR3 totals 15 residues. Germline V gives CDR1 SGHRS, CDR2 YFSETQ. CDR3: CASSLAEDRGTEAFF. The DNA of the CDR3 is TGCGCCAGCAGCTTGGCCGAGGACAGGGGCACTGAAGCTTTCTTT.

This rearrangement joins TRBV5-1 to TRBJ2-5; 9 nucleotides line up with TRBD1. Unmatched junction bases numbered 8, after V lost 3 bases and J lost 5 bases. The CDR3 spans 15 residues. CDR1 and CDR2 from the germline V gene are SGHRS and YFSETQ. In nucleotides, the CDR3 is TGCGCCAGCAGCTACTGGACAGGGGTGGAGGAGACCCAGTACTTC. It yields the protein CASSYWTGVEETQYF.

This clone occurred a few times. The gene calls are TRBV9 and TRBJ1-6; D possibly corresponds to TRBD1 (6 bases). Looked up from germline, CDR1 is SGDLS and CDR2 is YYNGEE. Trimming removed 0 bases at V and 7 bases at J, with 11 bases between. CDR3 size: 15 residues. CDR3 sequence: CASSVGQRGNSPLHF. DNA for the CDR3: TGTGCCAGCAGCGTAGGTCAGAGGGGGAATTCACCCCTCCACTTT.

This clone was counted between two and nine times. The V call is TRBV15, the J call TRBJ2-5; 7 bases fit TRBD1. Gene TRBJ2-7 matches the end of the DNA better, so the J call may be wrong. Germline-derived CDR1 and CDR2 are LNHNV and YYDKDF (reference sequence). The CDR3 consists of 16 residues. CDR3 bases: TGTGCCACCAGCAGGGACACAGGGGTCGGATACTCCGAGCAGTACTTC. Amino acids: CATSRDTGVGYSEQYF.

This clone has just a few counts. This chain connects TRBV7-2 to TRBJ2-3; D is ambiguous. This CDR3 is built from 12 residues. V was trimmed by 1 base and J by 10 bases, leaving 9 bases between them. The germline CDR1 and CDR2 sequences are SGHTA and FQGNSA. The CDR3 loop reads CASSLDGVAQYF. CDR3 nucleotide sequence: TGTGCCAGCAGCTTAGATGGGGTAGCGCAGTATTTT.

The V call is TRBV4-1, the J call TRBJ1-4, with D unclear. This CDR3 region has 15 residues. Trimming shortened V by 2 bases and J by 8 bases, and 15 bases separated the two germline ends. CDR1 is MGHRA, CDR2 YSYEKL, per germline. CDR3 sequence reads: CASSQTLVATEKLFF. Written as DNA, the CDR3 is TGCGCCAGCAGCCAAACGTTGGTAGCCACCGAAAAACTGTTTTTT.

V is TRBV9 and J is TRBJ2-2, with D possibly matching TRBD2 (7 bases). The germline CDR1 and CDR2 sequences are SGDLS and YYNGEE. V was clipped by 7 bases and J by 6 bases, with 16 bases between them. The CDR3 spans 14 residues. CDR3 residues: CASDTGGLSGELFF. DNA for the CDR3: TGTGCCAGCGATACGGGGGGCCTGTCCGGGGAGCTGTTTTTT.

The rearrangement uses TRBV9 and TRBJ1-1; D is unresolved. V was shortened by 0 bases and J by 6 bases, with 3 bases between the two germline ends. The CDR3 has 11 amino acids. CDR1 and CDR2 from the germline V gene are SGDLS and YYNGEE. CDR3 protein: CASSVGPEAFF. The CDR3 DNA reads as TGTGCCAGCAGCGTAGGTCCTGAAGCTTTCTTT.

In this sample, this clone turned up a few times. This chain links TRBV29-1 with TRBJ2-5, with 8 bases identical to TRBD1. The CDR3 is 15 residues long. The ends lost 5 bases at V and 0 bases at J; junction bases unmatched: 8. Germline CDR1 and CDR2: SQVTM and ANQGSEA. The CDR3 nucleotides are TGCAGCGTTCGGACAGGGTCGGGTCACCAAGAGACCCAGTACTTC. Its translation is CSVRTGSGHQETQYF.

This clone has ten or more counts. The chain combines TRBV29-1 with TRBJ1-4; D is perhaps TRBD1 (5 bases). Looked up from germline, CDR1 is SQVTM and CDR2 is ANQGSEA. This CDR3 contains 13 residues. Deletions cut 6 bases from V and 0 bases from J, with 8 bases between. The CDR3 here is CSVQGSTNEKLFF. The DNA for the CDR3 is TGCAGCGTCCAGGGTTCAACTAATGAAAAACTGTTTTTT. The full variable domain, its missing parts supplied by reference TRBV29-1 and TRBJ1-4, is SAVISQKPSRDICQRGTSLTIQCQVDSQVTMMFWYRQQPGQSLTLIATANQGSEATYESGFVIDKFPISRPNLTFSTLTVSNMSPEDSSIYLCSVQGSTNEKLFFGSGTQLSVL.

The chain employs TRBV6-5 and TRBJ1-5; TRBD1 agrees at 7 bases. Germline V gives CDR1 MNHEY, CDR2 SVGAGI. The length of the CDR3 is 14 residues. V shed 7 bases, J shed 2 bases, and the junction held 5 bases outside the gene matches. Here the CDR3 reads CASNATGCNQPQHF. CDR3 DNA sequence: TGTGCCAGCAATGCGACAGGGTGCAATCAGCCCCAGCATTTT.

Comment on this clone: Other DNA sequences from this sample encode an identical CDR3 as well. V and J are TRBV7-2 and TRBJ2-5, with D possibly matching TRBD1 (6 bases). Looked up from germline, CDR1 is SGHTA and CDR2 is FQGNSA. Trimming pared 5 bases from V and 4 bases from J, leaving 11 bases between. This CDR3 contains 13 residues. The CDR3, as DNA: TGTGCCAGCAGCCCAGGGGTACGAGAGACCCAGTACTTC. Translated: CASSPGVRETQYF.

The gene calls are TRBV7-2 and TRBJ2-3; D not certain. Germline lookup yields CDR1 SGHTA and CDR2 FQGNSA. The CDR3 sequence is 15 residues long. The germline V and J ends were trimmed by 5 bases and 5 bases, with 17 bases remaining between them. In nucleotides, the CDR3 is TGTGCCAGCAGCAATAATCCCCCGGGCAGAGATACGCAGTATTTT. Translation: CASSNNPPGRDTQYF.

V usage is TRBV18 and J usage is TRBJ1-1, with D hard to call. V lost 5 bases and J 1 base, leaving 11 bases between the germline ends. Germline loops: CDR1 KGHSH, CDR2 LQKENI. CDR3 length: 14 residues. CDR3 nucleotide sequence: TGTGCCAGCTCAACAATGCGAGGGAACACTGAAGCTTTCTTT. This translates into CASSTMRGNTEAFF.

The V and J genes are TRBV4-1 and TRBJ2-2; D is unclear. Trimming pared 4 bases from V and 6 bases from J, leaving 18 bases between. CDR3 length: 16 amino acids. CDR1 MGHRA and CDR2 YSYEKL come from the germline V gene. CDR3 loop: CASSPPNPLPPGELFF. CDR3 DNA: TGCGCCAGCAGCCCACCCAACCCCCTTCCCCCCGGGGAGCTGTTTTTT.